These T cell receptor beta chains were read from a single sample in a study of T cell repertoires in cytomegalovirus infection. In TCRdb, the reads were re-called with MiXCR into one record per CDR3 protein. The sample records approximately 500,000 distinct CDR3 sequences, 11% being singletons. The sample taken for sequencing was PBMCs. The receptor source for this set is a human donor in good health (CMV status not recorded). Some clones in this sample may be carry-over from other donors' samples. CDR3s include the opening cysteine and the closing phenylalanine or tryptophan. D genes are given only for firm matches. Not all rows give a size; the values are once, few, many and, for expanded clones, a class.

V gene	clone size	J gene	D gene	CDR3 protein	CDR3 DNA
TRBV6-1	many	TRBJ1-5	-	CASSENARGPQHF	TGTGCCAGCAGTGAAAATGCGAGGGGGCCCCAGCATTTT
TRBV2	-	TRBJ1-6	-	CASARESCYNSPLHF	TGTGCCAGCGCCAGGGAGAGCTGCTATAATTCACCCCTCCACTTT
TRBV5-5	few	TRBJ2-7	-	CASSFVQARSSYEQYF	TGTGCCAGCAGCTTCGTCCAAGCAAGGAGCTCCTACGAGCAGTACTTC
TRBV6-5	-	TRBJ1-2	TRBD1	CATTDREHGYTF	TGTGCCACTACGGACAGGGAACATGGCTACACCTTC
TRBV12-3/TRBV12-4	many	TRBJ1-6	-	CASSPSGDSPLHF	TGTGCCAGCAGCCCTAGCGGGGATTCACCCCTCCACTTT
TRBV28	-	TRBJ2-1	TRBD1	CASSSDRGLIGYNEQFF	TGTGCCAGCAGTTCTGACAGGGGGCTAATCGGGTACAATGAGCAGTTCTTC
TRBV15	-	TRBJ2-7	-	CATSTGVGESSYEQYF	TGTGCCACCAGCACGGGTGTGGGAGAGAGCTCCTACGAGCAGTACTTC
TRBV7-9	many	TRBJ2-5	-	CASSLTRPIPKETQYF	TGTGCCAGCAGCTTGACTAGACCTATCCCCAAAGAGACCCAGTACTTC
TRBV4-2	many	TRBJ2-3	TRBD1	CASKGGLGDTDTQYF	TGTGCCAGCAAAGGGGGCCTGGGGGACACAGATACGCAGTATTTT
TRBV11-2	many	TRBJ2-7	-	CASSLDLRNTLYEQYF	TGTGCCAGCAGCTTAGATCTACGGAACACGCTTTACGAGCAGTACTTC
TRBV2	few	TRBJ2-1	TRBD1	CASNTGGALNEQFF	TGTGCCAGCAATACAGGGGGAGCCCTCAATGAGCAGTTCTTC
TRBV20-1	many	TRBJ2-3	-	CSATGQGYLAGLSSSTDTQYF	TGCAGTGCTACGGGACAGGGATACCTAGCGGGTCTTTCCTCTAGCACAGATACGCAGTATTTT